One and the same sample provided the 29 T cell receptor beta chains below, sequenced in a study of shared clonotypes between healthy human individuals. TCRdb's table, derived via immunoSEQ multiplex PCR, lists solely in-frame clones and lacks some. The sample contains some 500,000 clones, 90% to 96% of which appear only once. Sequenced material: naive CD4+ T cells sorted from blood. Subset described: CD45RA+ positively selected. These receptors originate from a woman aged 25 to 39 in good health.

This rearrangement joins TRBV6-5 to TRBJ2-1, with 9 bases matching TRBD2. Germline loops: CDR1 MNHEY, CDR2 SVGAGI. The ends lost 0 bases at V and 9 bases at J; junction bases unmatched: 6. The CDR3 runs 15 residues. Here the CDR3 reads CASSYSRGRASEQFF. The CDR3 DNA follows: TGTGCCAGCAGTTACTCCCGCGGGAGGGCCAGTGAGCAGTTCTTC.

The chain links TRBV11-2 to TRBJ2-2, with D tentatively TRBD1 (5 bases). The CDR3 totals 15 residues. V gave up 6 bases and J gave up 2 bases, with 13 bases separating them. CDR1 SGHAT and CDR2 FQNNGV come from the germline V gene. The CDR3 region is CASRPQDRNTGELFF. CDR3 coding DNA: TGTGCCAGCAGACCCCAAGACAGAAACACCGGGGAGCTGTTTTTT.

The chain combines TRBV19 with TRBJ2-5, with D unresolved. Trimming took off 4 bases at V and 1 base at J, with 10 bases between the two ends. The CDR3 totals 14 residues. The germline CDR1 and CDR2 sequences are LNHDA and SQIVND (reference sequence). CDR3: CASSNGHTQETQYF. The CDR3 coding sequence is TGTGCCAGTAGTAACGGGCATACCCAAGAGACCCAGTACTTC.

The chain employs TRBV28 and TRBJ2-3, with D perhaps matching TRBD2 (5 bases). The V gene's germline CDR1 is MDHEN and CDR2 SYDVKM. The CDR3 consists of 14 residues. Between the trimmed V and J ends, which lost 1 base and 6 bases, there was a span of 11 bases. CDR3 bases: TGTGCCAGCAGTTTATTCGGGGTTGGGGATACGCAGTATTTT. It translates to CASSLFGVGDTQYF.

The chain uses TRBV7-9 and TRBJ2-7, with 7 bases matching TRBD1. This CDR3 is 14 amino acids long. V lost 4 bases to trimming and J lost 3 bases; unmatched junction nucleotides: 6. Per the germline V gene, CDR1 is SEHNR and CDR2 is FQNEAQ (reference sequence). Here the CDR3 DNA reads TGTGCCAGCAGCTCGACAGGGTTGCACTACGAGCAGTACTTC. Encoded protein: CASSSTGLHYEQYF.

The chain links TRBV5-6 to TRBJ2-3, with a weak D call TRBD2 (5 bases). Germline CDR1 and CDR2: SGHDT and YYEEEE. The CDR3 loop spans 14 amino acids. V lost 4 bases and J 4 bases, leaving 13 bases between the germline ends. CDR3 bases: TGTGCCAGCAGCGCAGGACTGAGACCAGATACGCAGTATTTT. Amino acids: CASSAGLRPDTQYF.

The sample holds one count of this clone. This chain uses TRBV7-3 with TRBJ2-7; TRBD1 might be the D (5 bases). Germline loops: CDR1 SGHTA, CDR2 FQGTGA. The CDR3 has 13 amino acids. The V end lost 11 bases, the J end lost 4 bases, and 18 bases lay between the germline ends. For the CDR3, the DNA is TGTGCCTCCTCCCCGGTCAGGGAATACGAGCAGTACTTC. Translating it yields CASSPVREYEQYF. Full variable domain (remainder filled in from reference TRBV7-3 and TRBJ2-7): GAGVSQTPSNKVTEKGKYVELRCDPISGHTALYWYRQSLGQGPEFLIYFQGTGAADDSGLPNDRFFAVRPEGSVSTLKIQRTERGDSAVYLCASSPVREYEQYFGPGTRLTVT.

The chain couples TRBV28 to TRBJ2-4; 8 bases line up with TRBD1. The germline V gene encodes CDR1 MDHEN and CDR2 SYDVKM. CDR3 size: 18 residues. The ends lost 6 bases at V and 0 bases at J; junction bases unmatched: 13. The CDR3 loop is CASREQGVASLAKNIQYF. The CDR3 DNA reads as TGTGCCAGCAGGGAACAGGGGGTCGCGTCGTTAGCCAAAAACATTCAGTACTTC. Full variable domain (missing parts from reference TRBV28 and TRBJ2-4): DVKVTQSSRYLVKRTGEKVFLECVQDMDHENMFWYRQDPGLGLRLIYFSYDVKMKEKGDIPEGYSVSREKKERFSLILESASTNQTSMYLCASREQGVASLAKNIQYFGAGTRLSVL.

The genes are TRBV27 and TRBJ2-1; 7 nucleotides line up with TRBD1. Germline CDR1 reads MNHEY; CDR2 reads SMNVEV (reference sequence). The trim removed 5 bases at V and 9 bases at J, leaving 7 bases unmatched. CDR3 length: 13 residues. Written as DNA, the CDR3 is TGTGCCAGCAGTCCGGACAGGTTTGTTGAGCAGTTCTTC. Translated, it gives CASSPDRFVEQFF.

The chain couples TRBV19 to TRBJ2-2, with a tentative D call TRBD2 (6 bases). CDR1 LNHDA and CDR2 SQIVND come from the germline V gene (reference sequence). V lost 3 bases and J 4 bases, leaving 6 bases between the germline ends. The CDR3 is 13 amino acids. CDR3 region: CASSMGGTGELFF. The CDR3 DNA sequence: TGTGCCAGTAGTATGGGGGGCACCGGGGAGCTGTTTTTT.

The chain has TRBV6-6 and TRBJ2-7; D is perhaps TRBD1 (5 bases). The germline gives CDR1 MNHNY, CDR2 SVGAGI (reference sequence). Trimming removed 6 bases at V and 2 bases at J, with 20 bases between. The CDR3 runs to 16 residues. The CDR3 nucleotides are TGTGCCAGCAGCGTCGAAAGGGGCGGAATCCCCTACGAGCAGTACTTC. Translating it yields CASSVERGGIPYEQYF.

Here the CDR3 DNA reads TGCGCCAGCAGCCAAGATGGGGACAGGCATTGGGGTTCACCCCTCCACTTT. This gives the protein CASSQDGDRHWGSPLHF. The J gene is TRBJ1-6, the V gene TRBV4-1, with TRBD1 matching 8 bases. In germline, CDR1 is MGHRA, CDR2 YSYEKL. Losses at the gene ends were 0 bases for V and 9 bases for J; bases not matched to a gene: 10. The CDR3 is 17 residues long.

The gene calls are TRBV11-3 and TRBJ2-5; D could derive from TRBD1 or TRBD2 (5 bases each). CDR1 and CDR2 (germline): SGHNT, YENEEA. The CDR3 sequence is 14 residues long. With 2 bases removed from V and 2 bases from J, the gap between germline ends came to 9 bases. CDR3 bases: TGTGCCAGCAGCTTAAGAGGGGATCAAGAGACCCAGTACTTC. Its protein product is CASSLRGDQETQYF.

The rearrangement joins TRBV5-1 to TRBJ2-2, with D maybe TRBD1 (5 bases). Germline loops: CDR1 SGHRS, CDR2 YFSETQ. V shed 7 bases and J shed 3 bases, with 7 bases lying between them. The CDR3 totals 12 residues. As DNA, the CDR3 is TGCGCCAGCCCAGGGTACACCGGGGAGCTGTTTTTT. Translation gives CASPGYTGELFF.

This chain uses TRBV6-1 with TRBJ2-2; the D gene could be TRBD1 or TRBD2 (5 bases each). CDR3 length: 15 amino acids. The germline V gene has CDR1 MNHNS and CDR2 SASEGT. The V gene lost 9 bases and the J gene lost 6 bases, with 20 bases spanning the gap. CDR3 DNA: TGTGCCAGTAAACGGGACCAAGTTCACTCCGGGGAGCTGTTTTTT. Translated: CASKRDQVHSGELFF.

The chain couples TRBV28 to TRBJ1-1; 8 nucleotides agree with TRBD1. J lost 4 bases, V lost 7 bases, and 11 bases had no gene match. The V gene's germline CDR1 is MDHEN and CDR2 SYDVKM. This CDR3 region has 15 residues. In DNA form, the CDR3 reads TGTGCCAGCAAGCACCGAGACAGGGGAGGCACTGAAGCTTTCTTT. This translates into CASKHRDRGGTEAFF.

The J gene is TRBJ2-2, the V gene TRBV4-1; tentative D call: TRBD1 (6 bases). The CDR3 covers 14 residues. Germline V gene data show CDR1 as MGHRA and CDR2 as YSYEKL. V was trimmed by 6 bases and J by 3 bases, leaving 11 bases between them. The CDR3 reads CASRGTPYTGELFF. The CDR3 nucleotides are TGCGCCAGCAGAGGGACACCCTACACCGGGGAGCTGTTTTTT.

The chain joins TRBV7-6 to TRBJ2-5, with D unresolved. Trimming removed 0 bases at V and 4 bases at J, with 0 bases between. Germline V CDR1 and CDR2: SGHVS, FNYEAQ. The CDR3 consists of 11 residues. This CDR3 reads CASSLAETQYF. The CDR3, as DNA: TGTGCCAGCAGCTTAGCAGAGACCCAGTACTTC. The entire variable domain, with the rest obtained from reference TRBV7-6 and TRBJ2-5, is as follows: GAGVSQSPRYKVTKRGQDVALRCDPISGHVSLYWYRQALGQGPEFLTYFNYEAQQDKSGLPNDRFSAERPEGSISTLTIQRTEQRDSAMYRCASSLAETQYFGPGTRLLVL.

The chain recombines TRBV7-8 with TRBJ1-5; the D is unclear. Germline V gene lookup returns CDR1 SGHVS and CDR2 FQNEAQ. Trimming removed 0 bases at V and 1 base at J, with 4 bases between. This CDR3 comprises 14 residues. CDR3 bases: TGTGCCAGCAGCTTAGCATTAAGCAATCAGCCCCAGCATTTT. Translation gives CASSLALSNQPQHF.

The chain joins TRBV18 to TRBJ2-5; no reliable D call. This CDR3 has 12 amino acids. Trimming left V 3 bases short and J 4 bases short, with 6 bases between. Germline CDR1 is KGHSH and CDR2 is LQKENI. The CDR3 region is CASSPLRETQYF. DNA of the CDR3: TGTGCCAGCTCACCTCTGCGAGAGACCCAGTACTTC.

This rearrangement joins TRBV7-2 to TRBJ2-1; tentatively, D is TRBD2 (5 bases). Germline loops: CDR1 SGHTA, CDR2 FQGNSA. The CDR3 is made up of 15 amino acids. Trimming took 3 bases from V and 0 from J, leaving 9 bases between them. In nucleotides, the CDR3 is TGTGCCAGCAGCTTCAGCGGCTTCTCCTACAATGAGCAGTTCTTC. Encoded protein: CASSFSGFSYNEQFF.

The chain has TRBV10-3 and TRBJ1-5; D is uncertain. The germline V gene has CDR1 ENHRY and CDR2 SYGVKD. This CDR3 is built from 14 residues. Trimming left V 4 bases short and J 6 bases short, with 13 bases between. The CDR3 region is CAISGRATGQPQHF. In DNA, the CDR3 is TGTGCCATCAGTGGGAGGGCAACGGGTCAGCCCCAGCATTTT.

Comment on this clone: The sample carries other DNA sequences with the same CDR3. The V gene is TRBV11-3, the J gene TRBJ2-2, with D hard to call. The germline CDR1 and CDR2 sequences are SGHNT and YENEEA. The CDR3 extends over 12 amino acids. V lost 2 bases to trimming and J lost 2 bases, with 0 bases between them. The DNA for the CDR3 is TGTGCCAGCAGCTTAAACACCGGGGAGCTGTTTTTT. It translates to CASSLNTGELFF.

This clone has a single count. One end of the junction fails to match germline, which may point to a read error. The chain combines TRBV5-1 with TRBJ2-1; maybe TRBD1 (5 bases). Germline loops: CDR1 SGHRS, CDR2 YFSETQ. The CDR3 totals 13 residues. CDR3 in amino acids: CASSFDSYYEQFF. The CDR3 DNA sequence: TGCGCCAGCAGCTTCGACAGCTACTATGAGCAGTTCTTC.

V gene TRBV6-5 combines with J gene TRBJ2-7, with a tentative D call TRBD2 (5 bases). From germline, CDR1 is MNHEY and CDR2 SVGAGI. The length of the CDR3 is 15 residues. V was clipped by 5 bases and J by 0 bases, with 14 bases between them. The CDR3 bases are TGTGCCAGCAGTCCCACCCGGACTGGCTCCTACGAGCAGTACTTC. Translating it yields CASSPTRTGSYEQYF.

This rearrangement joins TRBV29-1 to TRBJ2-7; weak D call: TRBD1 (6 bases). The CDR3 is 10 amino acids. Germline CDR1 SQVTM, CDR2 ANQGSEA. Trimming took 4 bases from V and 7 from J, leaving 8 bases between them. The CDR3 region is CSVGGREQYF. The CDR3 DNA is TGCAGCGTTGGGGGGCGGGAGCAGTACTTC.

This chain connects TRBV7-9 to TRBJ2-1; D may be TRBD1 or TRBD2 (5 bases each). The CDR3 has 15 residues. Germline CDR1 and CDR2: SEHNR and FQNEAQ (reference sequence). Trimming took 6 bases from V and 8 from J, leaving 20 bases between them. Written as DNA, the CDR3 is TGTGCCAGCAGACCCGGGACCGGGGTTCGCTATGAGCAGTTCTTC. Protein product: CASRPGTGVRYEQFF. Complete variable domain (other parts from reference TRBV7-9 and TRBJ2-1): DTGVSQNPRHKITKRGQNVTFRCDPISEHNRLYWYRQTLGQGPEFLTYFQNEAQLEKSRLLSDRFSAERPKGSFSTLEIQRTEQGDSAMYLCASRPGTGVRYEQFFGPGTRLTVL.

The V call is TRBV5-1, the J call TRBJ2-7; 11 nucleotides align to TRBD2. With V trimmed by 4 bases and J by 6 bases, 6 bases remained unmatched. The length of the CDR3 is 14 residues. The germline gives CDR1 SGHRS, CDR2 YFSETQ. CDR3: CASSDVAGGTEQYF. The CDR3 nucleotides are TGCGCCAGCAGCGACGTAGCGGGAGGGACCGAGCAGTACTTC.

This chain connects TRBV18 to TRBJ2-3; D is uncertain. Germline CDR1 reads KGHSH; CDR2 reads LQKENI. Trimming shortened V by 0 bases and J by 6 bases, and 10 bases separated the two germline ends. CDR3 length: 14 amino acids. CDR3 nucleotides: TGTGCCAGCTCACCACCGTCGTGGTCCGATACGCAGTATTTT. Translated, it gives CASSPPSWSDTQYF. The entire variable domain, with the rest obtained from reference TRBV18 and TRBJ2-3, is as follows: NAGVMQNPRHLVRRRGQEARLRCSPMKGHSHVYWYRQLPEEGLKFMVYLQKENIIDESGMPKERFSAEFPKEGPSILRIQQVVRGDSAAYFCASSPPSWSDTQYFGPGTRLTVL.